The source of this TCR beta chain is a study of early T cells in non-severe SARS-CoV-2 infection. Germline V gene lookup returns CDR1 SGHRS and CDR2 YFSETQ. J gave up 1 base and V 2 bases, and 3 bases lay outside the gene matches. The CDR3 consists of 15 residues. Individual cDNA molecules received unique molecular identifiers during library preparation. TCRdb independently ran MiXCR on the 5' RACE reads; one entry per CDR3 protein. The sample lists roughly 51,000 distinct CDR3 sequences; about 7.7% were seen once. This clonotype appeared a few times. The rearrangement links TRBV5-1 to TRBJ1-1; 9 bases fit TRBD1. This clonotype originated in an adult who was a healthcare worker with PCR-confirmed SARS-CoV-2 infection or an uninfected control (not recorded which). The material sequenced was whole blood, taken at baseline. CDR3 region: CASSLQGAGNTEAFF. The CDR3 DNA is TGCGCCAGCAGCTTACAGGGGGCAGGGAACACTGAAGCTTTCTTT.